The 25 T cell receptor beta chains below were found in one sample sequenced in a study of post-analysis software for immune sequencing data. The study's findings and limits: With TRBV5-6, TRBV5-1 and TRBV20-1 included, about five TRBV segments were more frequent in patients than in controls.

Included in the TCR beta cDNA libraries were unique molecular identifiers. A single record per CDR3 protein comes from TCRdb applying MiXCR to the PCR reads. Of 750,000 to 900,000 distinct CDR3 sequences in the sample, around 46% were seen once. These receptors' targets are unknown. The sequenced material came from blood. The receptors here all came from a girl aged 10 to 17 with multiple sclerosis.

This chain joins TRBV20-1 and TRBJ2-3; D not resolved. Germline CDR1 reads DFQATT; CDR2 reads SNEGSKA (reference sequence). V was pared by 6 bases and J by 8 bases, with 18 bases between. This CDR3 is built from 13 residues. The CDR3 reads CSANNGSGGTQYF. CDR3 sequence (DNA): TGCAGTGCCAATAACGGCAGTGGTGGTACGCAGTATTTT.

The rearrangement uses TRBV9 and TRBJ1-1; a weak D match, TRBD1 (5 bases). Germline V lookup: CDR1 SGDLS, CDR2 YYNGEE. The CDR3 extends over 14 amino acids. V gave up 3 bases and J gave up 4 bases, with 13 bases separating them. CDR3 DNA sequence: TGTGCCAGCAGCGGGGCCTGGGGGAGCACTGAAGCTTTCTTT. Protein sequence: CASSGAWGSTEAFF.

The chain couples TRBV7-9 to TRBJ2-1; no firm D call. Trimming took off 2 bases at V and 0 bases at J, with 8 bases between the two ends. CDR3 size: 15 residues. Germline loops: CDR1 SEHNR, CDR2 FQNEAQ (reference sequence). The CDR3 protein is CASSLIGLSYNEQFF. In nucleotides, the CDR3 is TGTGCCAGCAGCTTAATTGGGCTCTCCTACAATGAGCAGTTCTTC.

This clonotype was found a few times. V is TRBV20-1 and J is TRBJ2-7; D tentatively reads TRBD1 or TRBD2 (5 bases each). V lost 3 bases and J lost 0, with 12 bases in between. The germline V gene has CDR1 DFQATT and CDR2 SNEGSKA (reference sequence). CDR3 size: 14 residues. The CDR3 DNA follows: TGCAGTGCTAGTTTGGGGGTAAGCTCCTACGAGCAGTACTTC. Translating it yields CSASLGVSSYEQYF.

In its sample, this clonotype was seen a few times. The chain carries TRBV12-3 or TRBV12-4 and TRBJ2-1; possibly TRBD1 for D (6 bases). The CDR3 contains 14 residues. V was trimmed by 7 bases and J by 1 base, leaving 11 bases between them. The CDR3: CASTSGTSYNEQFF. The DNA of the CDR3 is TGTGCCAGCACCTCCGGGACATCCTACAATGAGCAGTTCTTC.

This clonotype has just a few counts. The chain is built from TRBV11-2 and TRBJ2-5; TRBD2 aligns across 8 bases. After removal of 1 base from V and 4 bases from J, the junction contained 5 bases not matched to a gene. The germline V gene has CDR1 SGHAT and CDR2 FQNNGV. This CDR3 is built from 15 residues. The CDR3 coding sequence is TGTGCCAGCAGCTTAGGGACTAGCAGCGGAGAGACCCAGTACTTC. Its protein is CASSLGTSSGETQYF.

The rearrangement joins TRBV6-1 to TRBJ1-1; unclear D gene. The CDR3 is 14 residues long. Germline CDR1 reads MNHNS; CDR2 reads SASEGT. The V end was cut by 1 base, the J end by 1 base, with 7 bases between. The CDR3 loop is CASSEGPGNTEAFF. As DNA, the CDR3 is TGTGCCAGCAGTGAAGGTCCGGGGAACACTGAAGCTTTCTTT.

The V gene is TRBV11-2, the J gene TRBJ1-2; 7 positions match TRBD1. The CDR3 is 15 residues long. Germline V gene sequence: CDR1 SGHAT, CDR2 FQNNGV. The V segment lost 5 bases and the J segment 4 bases; nucleotides outside the gene matches: 10. This CDR3 is CASSPQTGFGYGYTF. In nucleotides, the CDR3 is TGTGCCAGCAGCCCCCAGACAGGGTTTGGCTATGGCTACACCTTC.

The J gene is TRBJ2-5, the V gene TRBV5-1, with D possibly being TRBD1 or TRBD2 (5 bases each). Germline CDR1 reads SGHRS; CDR2 reads YFSETQ. CDR3 size: 14 residues. Deletions cut 4 bases from V and 3 bases from J, with 13 bases between. The CDR3: CASSPGTREETQYF. CDR3 DNA: TGCGCCAGCAGCCCCGGGACGAGGGAAGAGACCCAGTACTTC.

In this sample, this clonotype turned up many times. The chain has TRBV29-1 and TRBJ2-5; TRBD2 agrees at 8 bases. This CDR3 spans 13 amino acids. Per germline, CDR1 SQVTM and CDR2 ANQGSEA. This CDR3 is CTRLAGLRETQYF. In DNA, the CDR3 is TGCACCCGTCTAGCGGGCCTCAGAGAGACCCAGTACTTC. The entire variable domain, with the rest obtained from reference TRBV29-1 and TRBJ2-5, is as follows: SAVISQKPSRDICQRGTSLTIQCQVDSQVTMMFWYRQQPGQSLTLIATANQGSEATYESGFVIDKFPISRPNLTFSTLTVSNMSPEDSSIYLCTRLAGLRETQYFGPGTRLLVL.

This chain connects TRBV20-1 to TRBJ2-7, with a possible D match to TRBD2 (5 bases). Trimming removed 0 bases from V and 2 bases from J, with 14 bases in between. The CDR3 length is 15 residues. Germline CDR1 and CDR2: DFQATT and SNEGSKA (reference sequence). This CDR3 reads CSARDSGVVPYEQYF. CDR3 DNA sequence: TGCAGTGCTAGAGACAGCGGAGTGGTACCCTACGAGCAGTACTTC.

This clonotype was seen just once. At one end, the junction sequence differs from germline, possibly due to a read error. The genes are TRBV6-1 and TRBJ2-1, with a tentative D call TRBD1 (5 bases). The CDR3 runs to 15 residues. Germline assignment: CDR1 MNHNS and CDR2 SASEGT. CDR3 bases: TGTGCCAGCAGCGAAGAGACAGACTCCTGCAATGAGCAGTTCTTC. Residues: CASSEETDSCNEQFF.

This chain uses TRBV12-3 or TRBV12-4 with TRBJ2-1; D is possibly TRBD2 (6 bases). V shed 0 bases and J shed 7 bases, with 16 bases lying between them. The CDR3 extends over 16 amino acids. As DNA, the CDR3 is TGTGCCAGCAGTTTAGCCTCCGGGACTTATACAAATGAGCAGTTCTTC. This codes for CASSLASGTYTNEQFF.

The V gene is TRBV21-1, the J gene TRBJ1-2; the D call in the table, TRBD1, was not verified against the DNA. TRBV21-1 is marked as a pseudogene. This CDR3 is 15 amino acids long. The CDR3 spells CASSPNRRGARGYTF. The CDR3 DNA is TGTGCCAGCAGCCCCAATCGGCGGGGGGCGCGTGGCTACACCTTC.

The genes are TRBV12-3 or TRBV12-4 and TRBJ2-5; D is possibly TRBD1 (6 bases). The CDR3 covers 16 residues. With 7 bases removed from V and 7 bases from J, the gap between germline ends came to 25 bases. CDR3 loop: CASTQPGQESAGTQYF. The CDR3 DNA is TGTGCCAGCACCCAACCGGGACAAGAAAGCGCGGGGACCCAGTACTTC.

This sequence joins TRBV6-1 and TRBJ2-7, with no clear D. The CDR3 runs to 10 residues. Trimming pared 8 bases from V and 6 bases from J, leaving 8 bases between. Germline values: CDR1 MNHNS, CDR2 SASEGT. CDR3 residues: CASFFLEQYF. In DNA form, the CDR3 reads TGTGCCAGCTTCTTCCTCGAGCAGTACTTC.

This clonotype has more than one count but fewer than ten. The rearrangement joins TRBV7-2 to TRBJ2-5; D might be TRBD2 (6 bases). This CDR3 is 15 amino acids long. Germline lookup yields CDR1 SGHTA and CDR2 FQGNSA. The ends were cut back, 2 bases at V and 1 base at J, with 11 bases in the middle. The CDR3 DNA sequence: TGTGCCAGCAGCTTATTCGGGACTGCCCAAGAGACCCAGTACTTC. Its protein is CASSLFGTAQETQYF.

The gene calls are TRBV12-3 or TRBV12-4 and TRBJ2-3; unclear D gene. CDR3 size: 15 residues. Between the trimmed V and J ends, which lost 4 bases and 1 base, there was a span of 12 bases. CDR3 in amino acids: CASSSSAPGTDTQYF. The CDR3 DNA sequence: TGTGCCAGCAGTTCAAGCGCCCCCGGCACAGATACGCAGTATTTT.

This clonotype has more than one count but fewer than ten. V and J are TRBV6-1 and TRBJ2-1; 7 positions agree with TRBD1. J gave up 4 bases and V 2 bases, and 5 bases lay outside the gene matches. Germline CDR1 reads MNHNS; CDR2 reads SASEGT. CDR3 length: 15 residues. The CDR3 here is CASSEWDSQYNEQFF. The CDR3 nucleotides are TGTGCCAGCAGTGAATGGGACAGCCAATACAATGAGCAGTTCTTC.

The chain is built from TRBV24-1 and TRBJ1-5, with a tentative D call TRBD1 (6 bases). The V end was cut by 4 bases, the J end by 1 base, with 10 bases between. The CDR3 is 15 amino acids. Looked up from germline, CDR1 is KGHDR and CDR2 is SFDVKD. CDR3 in DNA: TGTGCCACCAGTGACACACAGGGAAGCAATCAGCCCCAGCATTTT. Amino acids: CATSDTQGSNQPQHF.

Remarks on this clonotype: The junction differs from germline at one of its ends, possibly a read error. The rearrangement links TRBV7-9 to TRBJ2-2; 7 nucleotides match TRBD1. The CDR3 loop spans 19 amino acids. Germline V gene sequence: CDR1 SEHNR, CDR2 FQNEAQ (reference sequence). DNA of the CDR3: TGTGCCAGCAGCGTCCCCCTCCGCACAGGGGAAAGGAACCCCGGGGAGCTGTTTTTT. It codes for CASSVPLRTGERNPGELFF.

This clonotype occurred a few times. The genes are TRBV6-1 and TRBJ2-7; TRBD1 aligns across 8 bases. Germline trimming cut 4 bases from V and 4 bases from J; bases unmatched to any gene: 3. The CDR3 loop spans 13 amino acids. Germline values: CDR1 MNHNS, CDR2 SASEGT. The CDR3 reads CASSVQGVYEQYF. The CDR3 nucleotides read TGTGCCAGCAGTGTACAGGGGGTGTACGAGCAGTACTTC.

This sequence joins TRBV12-3 or TRBV12-4 and TRBJ2-1; no definite D call. This CDR3 spans 16 amino acids. Trimming cost V 3 bases and J 0 bases, with 12 bases left between them. The CDR3 region has the DNA TGTGCCAGCAGTTTTTGGGCCCAAAGCTCCTACAATGAGCAGTTCTTC. Amino acid sequence: CASSFWAQSSYNEQFF.

V and J are TRBV3-1 and TRBJ2-1; no definite D call. The ends were cut back, 0 bases at V and 4 bases at J, with 10 bases in the middle. Germline loops: CDR1 LGHDT, CDR2 YNNKEL (reference sequence). This CDR3 has 15 amino acids. DNA for the CDR3: TGTGCCAGCAGCCAAGATTCTGGCGGTTACAATGAGCAGTTCTTC. Translating it yields CASSQDSGGYNEQFF.

This clonotype appeared a few times. The chain joins TRBV11-1 to TRBJ2-1, with a tentative D call TRBD2 (6 bases). The V gene lost 1 base and the J gene lost 9 bases, with 19 bases spanning the gap. Germline values: CDR1 SGHAT, CDR2 FQDESV (reference sequence). The CDR3 extends over 16 amino acids. The CDR3 here is CASSLGGRGGTGEQFF. The CDR3 region has the DNA TGTGCCAGCAGCTTAGGGGGCCGTGGCGGGACGGGTGAGCAGTTCTTC.